Shown below are 4 T cell receptor beta chains from a single sample sequenced in a study of T cell changes during pregnancy in multiple sclerosis. Data came from immunoSEQ multiplex PCR; TCRdb stores just in-frame clones and leaves some out. Here the sample spans some 75,000 clones, over 90% being singletons. Sequencing was performed on peripheral blood, taken in the second trimester of pregnancy. These receptors originate from a female donor with multiple sclerosis, enrolled in a pregnancy study.

This chain connects TRBV28 to TRBJ1-5; 7 positions match TRBD1. The CDR3 is made up of 15 amino acids. Germline V gene lookup returns CDR1 MDHEN and CDR2 SYDVKM. Germline trimming cut 5 bases from V and 4 bases from J; bases unmatched to any gene: 8. The CDR3 loop reads CASSPAGTANQPQHF. Written as DNA, the CDR3 is TGTGCCAGCAGTCCCGCCGGGACAGCTAATCAGCCCCAGCATTTT.

Here the CDR3 DNA reads TGTGCCAGCAGCTTAGTTAGCGGGGAGTTTCCTTCCTACGAGCAGTACTTC. Translating it yields CASSLVSGEFPSYEQYF. The V call is TRBV7-2, the J call TRBJ2-7; 8 nucleotides align to TRBD2. J was trimmed by 1 base and V by 1 base; bases with no gene match: 9. CDR3 size: 17 residues. Germline V CDR1 and CDR2: SGHTA, FQGNSA. The full variable domain, rest sourced from reference TRBV7-2 and TRBJ2-7, is GAGVSQSPSNKVTEKGKDVELRCDPISGHTALYWYRQSLGQGLEFLIYFQGNSAPDKSGLPSDRFSAERTGGSVSTLTIQRTQQEDSAVYLCASSLVSGEFPSYEQYFGPGTRLTVT.

The V and J genes are TRBV9 and TRBJ1-2, with 9 bases that match TRBD1. V was pared by 4 bases and J by 7 bases, with 5 bases of the junction left unmatched. The CDR3 length is 13 residues. Germline V gene sequence: CDR1 SGDLS, CDR2 YYNGEE. The chain's CDR3 is CASSHTGGAGYTF. Written as DNA, the CDR3 is TGTGCCAGCAGCCACACAGGGGGCGCTGGCTACACCTTC. Full variable domain (remainder filled in from reference TRBV9 and TRBJ1-2): DSGVTQTPKHLITATGQRVTLRCSPRSGDLSVYWYQQSLDQGLQFLIQYYNGEERAKGNILERFSAQQFPDLHSELNLSSLELGDSALYFCASSHTGGAGYTFGSGTRLTVV.

This clone was observed once. The chain is built from TRBV6-5 and TRBJ2-7; D is unresolved. Germline-derived CDR1 and CDR2 are MNHEY and SVGAGI. The V gene lost 6 bases and the J gene lost 3 bases, with 9 bases spanning the gap. This CDR3 is 12 amino acids long. The CDR3 here is CASSSSYYEQYF. CDR3 sequence (DNA): TGTGCCAGCAGCTCCTCCTACTACGAGCAGTACTTC.